The entry that follows covers one TCR beta chain sequence. These data are taken from a study of blood T cell repertoires in COVID-19. The assay was immunoSEQ multiplex PCR, and TCRdb's table has in-frame clones only and misses some. The table includes approximately 250,000 clones, roughly four fifths detected once. V was pared by 1 base and J by 5 bases, with 8 bases between. This CDR3 spans 13 amino acids. Germline V gene lookup returns CDR1 SGHAT and CDR2 FQNNGV. The sequencing sample was made of PBMCs or T cells enriched from blood (not recorded which). This chain connects TRBV11-2 to TRBJ1-2; D is perhaps TRBD1 (5 bases). The origin of this receptor is a man between 40 and 49 years old who had recovered from COVID-19. The CDR3 sequence: CASSLASGYGYTF. In DNA form, the CDR3 reads TGTGCCAGCAGCTTAGCGTCAGGGTATGGCTACACCTTC.